The clone carrying this T cell receptor beta chain came up many times. As yet, its antigen is unknown. There were TCR beta CDR3 regions amplified from RNA transcripts. First-round RT-PCR of the TCR CDR3 relied on the HTBI primer set. Each CDR3 protein gets one entry after TCRdb re-called the multiplex PCR reads with MiXCR. The profile shows 300,000 to 400,000 distinct CDR3 sequences, approximately 17% of them singletons. Patients with uncontrolled infections, other autoimmune diseases, pregnancy or lactation were excluded. These data originate in a study of T cells in Graves' hyperthyroidism and ophthalmopathy. Findings of the study overall: The blood repertoire included most of the expanded thyroid clonotypes above 0.001.

V was clipped by 6 bases and J by 0 bases; unmatched bases: 4. CDR1 MNHNS and CDR2 SASEGT come from the germline V gene. This CDR3 has 15 residues. Sequenced input: blood. The chain couples TRBV6-1 to TRBJ1-2; TRBD1 aligns across 10 bases. The sequence was collected from a man aged 18-30 years with Graves' ophthalmopathy. The CDR3 loop is CASRHGQGANYGYTF. CDR3 bases: TGTGCCAGCAGACACGGACAGGGGGCTAACTATGGCTACACCTTC.